This T cell receptor beta chain came from a study of cytomegalovirus exposure and HLA in healthy donors. This clone was counted only a few times. In the PCR, 60 Vbeta and 13 Jbeta primers were used. The repertoire was sequenced with immunoSEQ multiplex PCR; TCRdb's copy has only in-frame clones and lacks some. The repertoire holds 200,000 to 250,000 clones, with about 70% as singletons. Germline V gene sequence: CDR1 SGHVS, CDR2 FQNEAQ. The CDR3 is 15 residues long. The V gene lost 4 bases and the J gene lost 5 bases, with 17 bases spanning the gap. This TCR was recovered from a man in his forties in good health and CMV-seropositive. V is TRBV7-8 and J is TRBJ2-5; D may be TRBD1 (6 bases). The sample taken for sequencing was PBMCs. The CDR3 DNA sequence: TGTGCCAGCAGCTCGAGTCCACAGGGCTCCGAGACCCAGTACTTC. This encodes CASSSSPQGSETQYF. Drawing the rest from reference TRBV7-8 and TRBJ2-5, the complete variable domain is GAGVSQSPRYKVAKRGQDVALRCDPISGHVSLFWYQQALGQGPEFLTYFQNEAQLDKSGLPSDRFFAERPEGSVSTLKIQRTQQEDSAVYLCASSSSPQGSETQYFGPGTRLLVL.